The present T cell receptor (beta chain) was sequenced within a study of vaccination effects on CD4 cells after COVID-19. On the study more broadly: ViraFEST expansion of antigen-specific CD4+ T cells with viral peptide pools preceded sequencing.

This CDR3 contains 13 residues. CDR1 KGHSH and CDR2 LQKENI come from the germline V gene. V was cut by 3 bases and J by 1 base, with 6 bases left in between. Method: immunoSEQ multiplex PCR; TCRdb's copy keeps in-frame clones and lacks some. The sample has 50,000 to 80,000 clones, approximately 79% seen once; the top ten hold about 2.5%. CD4+ T cell isolation took place after about nine days of culture. Two doses of BNT162b2 or mRNA-1273 vaccine were administered to participants. People in the vaccine group had not been infected with SARS-CoV-2 before, and their nucleocapsid antibodies were negative. The study, taken as a whole, reports: Of the vaccine-induced clones from healthy vaccinees, merely 1 of 255 recognized common cold coronaviruses as well. In the study, convalescent patients were few, and early post-infection timepoints were absent.

As to this clone: Its antigen is unidentified. Within the sample, other DNA sequences also encode this same CDR3.

The clonotype originates from a human donor who received a COVID-19 vaccine. Sequencing used CD4+ T cells from PBMCs cultured without peptide, obtained after COVID-19 vaccination. The rearrangement uses TRBV18 and TRBJ2-5; no firm D call. CDR3 residues: CASSPGIQETQYF. CDR3 DNA sequence: TGTGCCAGCTCACCCGGTATCCAAGAGACCCAGTACTTC.